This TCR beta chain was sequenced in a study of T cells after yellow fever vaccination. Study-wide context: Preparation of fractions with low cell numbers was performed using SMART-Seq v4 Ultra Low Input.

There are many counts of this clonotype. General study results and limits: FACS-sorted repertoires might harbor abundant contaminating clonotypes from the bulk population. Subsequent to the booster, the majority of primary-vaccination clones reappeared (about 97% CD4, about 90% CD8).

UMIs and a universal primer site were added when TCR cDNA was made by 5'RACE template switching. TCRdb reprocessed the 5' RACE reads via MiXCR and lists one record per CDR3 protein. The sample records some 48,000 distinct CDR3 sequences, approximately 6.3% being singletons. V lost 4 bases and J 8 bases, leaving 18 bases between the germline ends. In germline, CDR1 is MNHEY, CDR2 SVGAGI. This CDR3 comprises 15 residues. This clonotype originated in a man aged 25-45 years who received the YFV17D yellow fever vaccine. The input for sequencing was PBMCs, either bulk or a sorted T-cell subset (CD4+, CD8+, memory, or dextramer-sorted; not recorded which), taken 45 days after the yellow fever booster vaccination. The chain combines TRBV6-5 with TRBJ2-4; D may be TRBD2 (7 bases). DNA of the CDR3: TGTGCCAGCAGTTCAGCCGGGATAGGGGGGGACATTCAGTACTTC. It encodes CASSSAGIGGDIQYF.